The 17 T cell receptor beta chains in this list originate from one sample, sequenced in a study of Ad26.COV2.S vaccination and SARS-CoV-2 variants. Indicated treatment: around 19 received Ad26.COV2.S at low or high dose, single or two shots; 5 received placebo; per-sample allocation not given. Specimens were obtained on day 63 following the first vaccine or placebo injection. Assay used: immunoSEQ multiplex PCR; TCRdb lists only in-frame clones, some missing. The data hold approximately 400,000 clones, with roughly 85% observed a single time. The sample in question was peripheral blood, obtained in a trial of Ad26.COV2.S vaccine versus placebo. Source of these receptors: a person aged 18-65 years who received the Ad26.COV2.S COVID-19 vaccine or a placebo.

This chain's CDR3 is CASSYSTLQYF. CDR3 in DNA: TGTGCCAGCAGTTACTCGACCCTGCAGTATTTT. The chain employs TRBV6-2 or TRBV6-3 and TRBJ2-3; D ambiguous. Deletions cut 0 bases from V and 11 bases from J, with 6 bases between. The CDR3 contains 11 residues. CDR1 and CDR2 from the germline V gene are MNHEY and SVGEGT.

The V and J genes are TRBV19 and TRBJ2-1; D is perhaps TRBD2 (5 bases). Trimming pared 3 bases from V and 7 bases from J, leaving 13 bases between. This CDR3 comprises 14 residues. The germline V gene has CDR1 LNHDA and CDR2 SQIVND (reference sequence). The CDR3 region has the DNA TGTGCCAGTAGTATGCGGGCGCGAGGGAATGAGCAGTTCTTC. Translating gives CASSMRARGNEQFF.

V gene TRBV5-4 combines with J gene TRBJ2-7; possible D gene TRBD2, 6 bases. Germline V gene data show CDR1 as SGHNT and CDR2 as YYREEE (reference sequence). This CDR3 spans 14 amino acids. Trimming took off 2 bases at V and 7 bases at J, with 16 bases between the two ends. CDR3 nucleotides: TGTGCCAGCAGCTTTCTCCCGGGGGTGGGGGAGCAGTACTTC. It specifies CASSFLPGVGEQYF.

The chain carries TRBV30 and TRBJ2-3; D call uncertain. This CDR3 has 11 residues. Deletions cut 1 base from V and 11 bases from J, with 10 bases between. CDR1 is GTSNPN, CDR2 SVGIG, per germline (reference sequence). The CDR3 nucleotides are TGTGCCTGGAGTGCCCCTAACGTGCAGTATTTT. This codes for CAWSAPNVQYF. Full variable domain (missing parts from reference TRBV30 and TRBJ2-3): SQTIHQWPATLVQPVGSPLSLECTVEGTSNPNLYWYRQAAGRGLQLLFYSVGIGQISSEVPQNLSASRPQDRQFILSSKKLLLSDSGFYLCAWSAPNVQYFGPGTRLTVL.

The V gene is TRBV5-4, the J gene TRBJ2-3; D ambiguous. CDR1 and CDR2 from the germline V gene are SGHNT and YYREEE (reference sequence). CDR3 size: 14 residues. Trimming pared 3 bases from V and 2 bases from J, leaving 10 bases between. The CDR3 bases are TGTGCCAGCAGCTCGTCCCGGAACACAGATACGCAGTATTTT. Protein: CASSSSRNTDTQYF.

The V call is TRBV29-1, the J call TRBJ2-3, with a tentative D call TRBD2 (5 bases). Germline V gene lookup returns CDR1 SQVTM and CDR2 ANQGSEA. This CDR3 is built from 12 residues. The V and J ends lost 5 bases and 3 bases respectively, with 9 bases between them. Here the CDR3 reads CSVSTGTDTQYF. The CDR3, as DNA: TGCAGCGTTTCGACGGGGACAGATACGCAGTATTTT.

This clone was seen a handful of times. J is TRBJ1-6 and V is TRBV5-1, with D possibly being TRBD1 (5 bases). CDR1 SGHRS and CDR2 YFSETQ come from the germline V gene. The CDR3 consists of 15 residues. Trimming left V 2 bases short and J 6 bases short, with 12 bases between. CDR3 coding DNA: TGCGCCAGCAGCTTCAACTCGGGGCCTAATTCACCCCTCCACTTT. Translation: CASSFNSGPNSPLHF.

The V and J genes are TRBV5-1 and TRBJ2-3; 8 nucleotides agree with TRBD1. Germline V gives CDR1 SGHRS, CDR2 YFSETQ. The junction had 11 bases not matched to a gene; V was cut back by 7 bases and J by 4 bases. This CDR3 has 15 residues. The CDR3 DNA is TGCGCCAGCTCTCCAGGGGGCAGCTGGGCAGATACGCAGTATTTT. It specifies CASSPGGSWADTQYF.

This clone showed up just a few times. CDR3 loop: CASSLARQQGAKNTEAFF. Here the CDR3 DNA reads TGTGCCAGCAGCTTAGCTCGTCAACAGGGGGCAAAGAACACTGAAGCTTTCTTT. The chain recombines TRBV11-3 with TRBJ1-1; 9 nucleotides match TRBD1. Germline CDR1 SGHNT, CDR2 YENEEA. The CDR3 runs to 18 residues. With 1 base clipped from V and 1 base from J, the junction kept 10 bases outside the gene matches.

The chain has TRBV30 and TRBJ2-1, with 12 positions matching TRBD2. The germline V gene has CDR1 GTSNPN and CDR2 SVGIG (reference sequence). Losses at the gene ends were 8 bases for V and 1 base for J; bases not matched to a gene: 9. This CDR3 is built from 16 residues. Here the CDR3 DNA reads TGTGCCGCTTACTCGACTAGCGGGAGATCCTACAATGAGCAGTTCTTC. It specifies CAAYSTSGRSYNEQFF.

Worth noting for this clone: The same CDR3 is also encoded by other DNA sequences in this sample. The V gene is TRBV19, the J gene TRBJ1-5, with D tentatively TRBD1 (5 bases). With 7 bases removed from V and 0 bases from J, the gap between germline ends came to 13 bases. The CDR3 is 15 residues long. Germline loops: CDR1 LNHDA, CDR2 SQIVND (reference sequence). The DNA for the CDR3 is TGTGCCAGTACCCTGACAGATTATAGCAATCAGCCCCAGCATTTT. Protein product: CASTLTDYSNQPQHF.

This clone occurred once. The gene calls are TRBV6-5 and TRBJ1-1; 10 nucleotides align to TRBD1. Germline CDR1 and CDR2: MNHEY and SVGAGI. The V gene end was trimmed by 6 bases and the J gene end by 5 bases; junction bases not matched to a gene: 9. There are 15 residues in the CDR3. CDR3 DNA sequence: TGTGCCAGCAGGTTGGGGACAGGGGATTTAACTGAAGCTTTCTTT. This gives the protein CASRLGTGDLTEAFF.

This chain joins TRBV11-2 and TRBJ2-1; TRBD1 matches at 8 bases. The germline V gene encodes CDR1 SGHAT and CDR2 FQNNGV. This CDR3 has 15 residues. The V and J ends lost 4 bases and 10 bases, in that order; junction bases with no gene match: 12. The CDR3 here is CASSSRSGQVQEQFF. DNA for the CDR3: TGTGCCAGCAGCTCTCGATCGGGACAGGTCCAAGAGCAGTTCTTC.

The rearrangement uses TRBV3-1 (or the pseudogene TRBV3-2) and TRBJ2-5, with unresolved D. The germline V and J ends were trimmed by 4 bases and 0 bases, with 15 bases remaining between them. Per the germline V gene, CDR1 is LGHDT and CDR2 is YNNKEL (reference sequence). The CDR3 runs to 16 residues. The CDR3 spells CASSPRRGGDQETQYF. The CDR3 DNA sequence: TGTGCCAGCAGCCCCCGTCGAGGTGGGGACCAAGAGACCCAGTACTTC.

The chain carries TRBV4-1 and TRBJ1-2; 9 positions match TRBD1. The germline CDR1 and CDR2 sequences are MGHRA and YSYEKL. The CDR3 runs to 18 residues. Trimming removed 2 bases from V and 0 bases from J; junction bases left unmatched: 10. In DNA form, the CDR3 reads TGCGCCAGCAGCCAAAGGCCGACCGACAGGGGGGCTAACTATGGCTACACCTTC. Encoded protein: CASSQRPTDRGANYGYTF.

This clone turned up a few times. The genes are TRBV3-1 (or the pseudogene TRBV3-2) and TRBJ2-7; no clear D gene. V lost 2 bases to trimming and J lost 6 bases, with 11 bases between them. Looked up from germline, CDR1 is LGHDT and CDR2 is YNNKEL (reference sequence). The CDR3 sequence is 13 residues long. As DNA, the CDR3 is TGTGCCAGCAGCCAACAGCTACCCAGCGAGCAGTACTTC. Residues: CASSQQLPSEQYF.

Worth noting for this clone: This sample also contains other DNA sequences that code for the same CDR3. V usage is TRBV27 and J usage is TRBJ2-1, with D uncertain. This CDR3 has 12 amino acids. CDR1 and CDR2 (germline): MNHEY, SMNVEV (reference sequence). The V and J ends lost 3 bases and 6 bases respectively, with 6 bases between them. CDR3 coding DNA: TGTGCCAGCAGTTTTCCCGGCAATGAGCAGTTCTTC. It encodes CASSFPGNEQFF.